These 29 T cell receptor beta chains came from one sample sequenced in a study of T cell repertoires in ileal Crohn's disease (dated by TCRdb to the late 2010s). The library was made by the immunoSEQ multiplex PCR assay. TCRdb stores this immuneACCESS table with in-frame sequences only. Part of the clones is absent; in the studies checked, under half of the shortfall reflects unresolved V genes, and no reason is known for the rest. This sample lists approximately 17,000 clones; around four fifths were detected once. The ten largest account for under 13% of the sample. The material sequenced was ileal tissue. All receptors come from an adult with Crohn's disease.

The table lists this clone with a count of one. This sequence joins TRBV19 and TRBJ1-2; D is perhaps TRBD1 (5 bases). The V end lost 9 bases, the J end lost 8 bases, and 19 bases lay between the germline ends. The CDR3 runs to 13 residues. Germline V gene sequence: CDR1 LNHDA, CDR2 SQIVND (reference sequence). This CDR3 is CASRTRALSGYTF. DNA for the CDR3: TGTGCCAGCCGGACAAGGGCACTCAGCGGCTACACCTTC.

The V and J genes are TRBV6-4 and TRBJ1-6; D call uncertain. Germline CDR1 MRHNA, CDR2 SNTAGT. The germline V and J ends were trimmed by 0 bases and 6 bases, with 6 bases remaining between them. CDR3 length: 14 amino acids. CDR3 sequence: CASSDSGSNSPLHF. CDR3 nucleotide sequence: TGTGCCAGCAGTGACTCAGGGAGTAATTCACCCCTCCACTTT.

The chain recombines TRBV15 with TRBJ1-4; D remains unclear. V was shortened by 0 bases and J by 8 bases, with 16 bases between the two germline ends. Germline V gene sequence: CDR1 LNHNV, CDR2 YYDKDF (reference sequence). The CDR3 contains 16 residues. The CDR3 nucleotides read TGTGCCACCAGCAGAGATATAGGAACCGGAGGGGAAAAACTGTTTTTT. It yields the protein CATSRDIGTGGEKLFF.

The chain carries TRBV7-3 and TRBJ1-5; unclear D gene. CDR3 length equals 15 residues. Germline-derived CDR1 and CDR2 are SGHTA and FQGTGA. Trimming cost V 1 base and J 4 bases, with 11 bases left between them. The CDR3 sequence is CASSLNLSGNQPQHF. The CDR3 nucleotides read TGTGCCAGCAGCTTAAATCTGAGTGGTAATCAGCCCCAGCATTTT.

The table lists this clone with a few counts. The V call is TRBV4-2, the J call TRBJ1-1; D is perhaps TRBD1 (5 bases). This CDR3 contains 15 residues. Germline loops: CDR1 LGHNA, CDR2 YNFKEQ. Trimming took off 1 base at V and 7 bases at J, with 16 bases between the two ends. The CDR3 reads CASSQVPQGGFEAFF. CDR3 sequence (DNA): TGTGCCAGCAGCCAAGTGCCCCAGGGAGGGTTTGAAGCTTTCTTT.

The chain recombines TRBV6-5 with TRBJ2-5; the match to TRBD2 covers 7 bases. The V gene end was trimmed by 0 bases and the J gene end by 2 bases; junction bases not matched to a gene: 3. Germline V CDR1 and CDR2: MNHEY, SVGAGI. This CDR3 has 15 residues. CDR3 bases: TGTGCCAGCAGTTACTCGGAAGCGGGGCAAGAGACCCAGTACTTC. This codes for CASSYSEAGQETQYF.

V is TRBV5-8 and J is TRBJ2-7; D is uncertain. CDR1 and CDR2 (germline): SGHTS, YDEGEE. V was pared by 0 bases and J by 2 bases, with 6 bases between. This CDR3 is 13 amino acids long. The CDR3 DNA sequence: TGTGCCAGCAGCTTGGTACGGGCCTACGAGCAGTACTTC. The encoded protein is CASSLVRAYEQYF.

This sequence joins TRBV5-1 and TRBJ1-1, with a possible D match to TRBD1 (5 bases). Deletions cut 6 bases from V and 4 bases from J, with 13 bases between. CDR3 size: 13 residues. Per the germline V gene, CDR1 is SGHRS and CDR2 is YFSETQ. Written as DNA, the CDR3 is TGCGCCAGCAAACCAGACAGTCCCACTGAAGCTTTCTTT. Amino acids: CASKPDSPTEAFF. The full variable domain, rest sourced from reference TRBV5-1 and TRBJ1-1, is KAGVTQTPRYLIKTRGQQVTLSCSPISGHRSVSWYQQTPGQGLQFLFEYFSETQRNKGNFPGRFSGRQFSNSRSEMNVSTLELGDSALYLCASKPDSPTEAFFGQGTRLTVV.

This clone was picked up a small number of times. The gene calls are TRBV2 and TRBJ1-2; D possibly corresponds to TRBD1 (5 bases). CDR1 is SNHLY and CDR2 is FYNNEI in the germline V gene. The length of the CDR3 is 14 residues. V was cut by 3 bases and J by 7 bases, with 15 bases left in between. The CDR3 spells CASSDRGTSGGYTF. The CDR3 coding sequence is TGTGCCAGCAGTGATAGGGGCACATCAGGTGGCTACACCTTC.

The genes are TRBV6-1 and TRBJ1-3; D may be TRBD1 (5 bases). With 4 bases removed from V and 0 bases from J, the gap between germline ends came to 16 bases. Germline loops: CDR1 MNHNS, CDR2 SASEGT. The CDR3 totals 17 residues. CDR3 amino acids: CASSVVLQVASGNTIYF. Here the CDR3 DNA reads TGTGCCAGCAGTGTGGTATTACAGGTTGCCTCTGGAAACACCATATATTTT.

This chain joins TRBV4-2 and TRBJ1-4, with 10 bases aligning to TRBD1. The CDR3 is made up of 17 amino acids. Trimming removed 1 base from V and 8 bases from J; junction bases left unmatched: 10. Germline loops: CDR1 LGHNA, CDR2 YNFKEQ. As DNA, the CDR3 is TGTGCCAGCAGCCAAGCCTCAGTCCCGGGACAGGGGGAAAAACTGTTTTTT. It codes for CASSQASVPGQGEKLFF.

This clone was seen only once. This chain connects TRBV15 to TRBJ2-5; D perhaps matches TRBD1 (6 bases). CDR3 length: 14 amino acids. Germline CDR1 LNHNV, CDR2 YYDKDF (reference sequence). The V end lost 3 bases, the J end lost 5 bases, and 13 bases lay between the germline ends. CDR3 bases: TGTGCCACCAGCAGGGAACAGGGTGGGGAGACCCAGTACTTC. Its translation is CATSREQGGETQYF.

The chain has TRBV5-1 and TRBJ1-1; 8 bases line up with TRBD1. From germline, CDR1 is SGHRS and CDR2 YFSETQ. The length of the CDR3 is 14 residues. After removal of 6 bases from V and 2 bases from J, the junction contained 6 bases not matched to a gene. DNA for the CDR3: TGCGCCAGCAAACCGGACAGGGCCAACACTGAAGCTTTCTTT. Translated, it gives CASKPDRANTEAFF.

The rearrangement joins TRBV6-1 to TRBJ2-3; TRBD2 agrees at 8 bases. CDR1 and CDR2 from the germline V gene are MNHNS and SASEGT. The V gene end was trimmed by 9 bases and the J gene end by 7 bases; junction bases not matched to a gene: 12. The CDR3 is 14 amino acids. CDR3 nucleotides: TGTGCCAGTTCTAAGGGCGGGGGGACAAATACGCAGTATTTT. Translated, it gives CASSKGGGTNTQYF.

This clone was detected only a few times. V gene TRBV9 combines with J gene TRBJ1-2; D is ambiguous. The CDR3 has 16 residues. Germline loops: CDR1 SGDLS, CDR2 YYNGEE. Trimming removed 0 bases from V and 0 bases from J, with 12 bases in between. CDR3 DNA: TGTGCCAGCAGCGTAGGTCCGCTTCCAGCTAACTATGGCTACACCTTC. Its protein product is CASSVGPLPANYGYTF.

V is TRBV18 and J is TRBJ1-3, with D perhaps matching TRBD1 (5 bases). The CDR3 sequence is 15 residues long. The V end was cut by 6 bases, the J end by 3 bases, with 15 bases between. CDR1 and CDR2 (germline): KGHSH, LQKENI. The CDR3 region has the DNA TGTGCCAGCTCGCGCGCGGTAGGGGATGGAAACACCATATATTTT. Translating gives CASSRAVGDGNTIYF.

CDR3 residues: CASSLRTDYNSPLHF. In DNA form, the CDR3 reads TGTGCCAGCAGCTTGCGGACAGACTATAATTCACCCCTCCACTTT. The gene calls are TRBV5-6 and TRBJ1-6; D may be TRBD1 (6 bases). V lost 1 base and J 3 bases, leaving 8 bases between the germline ends. The germline gives CDR1 SGHDT, CDR2 YYEEEE. This CDR3 has 15 amino acids.

The rearrangement links TRBV6-6 to TRBJ2-3; TRBD2 matches at 7 bases. The V gene end was trimmed by 7 bases and the J gene end by 4 bases; junction bases not matched to a gene: 11. CDR3 size: 15 residues. Germline-derived CDR1 and CDR2 are MNHNY and SVGAGI (reference sequence). The CDR3 sequence is CASTRLASGSDTQYF. CDR3 bases: TGTGCCAGCACCCGATTAGCTAGCGGCTCAGATACGCAGTATTTT.

About this clone: Germline is not matched at one junction end, which may reflect a read error. This rearrangement joins TRBV7-7 to TRBJ2-5; tentatively, D is TRBD2 (6 bases). CDR1 is SSHAT, CDR2 FNYEAQ, per germline (reference sequence). This CDR3 region has 15 residues. This chain's CDR3 is CASRMGGTQGETQYF. The CDR3 DNA sequence: TGTGCTAGCAGAATGGGGGGAACCCAAGGAGAGACCCAGTACTTC.

The rearrangement joins TRBV19 to TRBJ2-7; 7 bases line up with TRBD1. Germline V gene data show CDR1 as LNHDA and CDR2 as SQIVND (reference sequence). The CDR3 is 15 amino acids. V lost 5 bases, J lost 0 bases, and 7 bases stayed unmatched. The CDR3, as DNA: TGTGCCAGTAGTGCCAGGGGGACGAGCTCCTACGAGCAGTACTTC. It encodes CASSARGTSSYEQYF.

This clone occurred a few times. The V call is TRBV4-3, the J call TRBJ1-2; 10 nucleotides agree with TRBD1. This CDR3 contains 17 residues. V was clipped by 4 bases and J by 8 bases; unmatched bases: 16. Germline loops: CDR1 LGHNA, CDR2 YSLEER. CDR3 residues: CASSPRGETGGIRGYTF. The CDR3 DNA reads TGCGCCAGCAGCCCAAGGGGGGAGACAGGGGGCATACGCGGCTACACCTTC.

The CDR3 DNA follows: TGCGCCAGCCGAGTCAATTCCGAGGACGAGCAGTACTTC. Protein: CASRVNSEDEQYF. The chain recombines TRBV5-1 with TRBJ2-7; unclear D gene. The V and J ends lost 7 bases and 5 bases respectively, with 16 bases between them. Germline V gene data show CDR1 as SGHRS and CDR2 as YFSETQ. This CDR3 comprises 13 residues. Full variable domain (outside the CDR3, taken from reference TRBV5-1 and TRBJ2-7): KAGVTQTPRYLIKTRGQQVTLSCSPISGHRSVSWYQQTPGQGLQFLFEYFSETQRNKGNFPGRFSGRQFSNSRSEMNVSTLELGDSALYLCASRVNSEDEQYFGPGTRLTVT.

The V and J genes are TRBV5-6 and TRBJ2-1, with D perhaps matching TRBD2 (6 bases). CDR3 length: 15 amino acids. V was pared by 4 bases and J by 3 bases, with 14 bases between. The germline gives CDR1 SGHDT, CDR2 YYEEEE. DNA for the CDR3: TGTGCCAGCAGCAGGAGGGGAATTGACTACAATGAGCAGTTCTTC. It is translated as CASSRRGIDYNEQFF.

Notes on this clone: One end of the junction does not line up with germline, which may come from a read error. This CDR3 is CASSLALNEKLFF. DNA for the CDR3: TGTGCTAGCAGCTTAGCTCTGAATGAAAAACTGTTTTTT. The rearrangement joins TRBV7-7 to TRBJ1-4; the D is unclear. The CDR3 runs 13 residues. Germline V gene data show CDR1 as SSHAT and CDR2 as FNYEAQ (reference sequence).

The V gene is TRBV7-9, the J gene TRBJ1-1; D not resolved. This CDR3 spans 15 amino acids. V was trimmed by 1 base and J by 0 bases, leaving 9 bases between them. Germline CDR1 and CDR2: SEHNR and FQNEAQ (reference sequence). This chain's CDR3 is CASSLDAVMNTEAFF. CDR3 DNA sequence: TGTGCCAGCAGCTTAGATGCGGTTATGAACACTGAAGCTTTCTTT.

V gene TRBV4-1 combines with J gene TRBJ1-6, with TRBD1 identical over 8 bases. Trimming took 4 bases from V and 8 from J; bases not matched to a gene: 1. CDR1 MGHRA and CDR2 YSYEKL come from the germline V gene. There are 13 residues in the CDR3. In DNA form, the CDR3 reads TGCGCCAGCAGCCCGGGACAGGATTCACCCCTCCACTTT. It encodes CASSPGQDSPLHF.

V is TRBV7-9 and J is TRBJ2-2, with D unresolved. CDR1 and CDR2 (germline): SEHNR, FQNEAQ (reference sequence). Trimming left V 2 bases short and J 8 bases short, with 3 bases between. The CDR3 length is 11 residues. In nucleotides, the CDR3 is TGTGCCAGCAGCTTATCGGGGGAGCTGTTTTTT. This encodes CASSLSGELFF.

This sequence joins TRBV13 and TRBJ2-1; D gene uncertain. The CDR3 runs 13 residues. Trimming removed 0 bases from V and 5 bases from J, with 5 bases in between. The germline CDR1 and CDR2 sequences are PRHDT and FYEKMQ (reference sequence). CDR3 nucleotide sequence: TGTGCCAGCAGCTTAGGCCTAGACAATGAGCAGTTCTTC. Protein: CASSLGLDNEQFF.

The chain joins TRBV11-2 to TRBJ2-1; TRBD2 matches 11 bases. This CDR3 region has 15 residues. V lost 8 bases and J lost 7; bases outside the gene matches: 10. The V gene's germline CDR1 is SGHAT and CDR2 FQNNGV. The CDR3 DNA follows: TGTGCCAGCCGACCCGGGACTAGCGGACAAAATGAGCAGTTCTTC. Protein sequence: CASRPGTSGQNEQFF.